The 23 T cell receptor beta chains in this list originate from one sample, sequenced in a study of T-cell reconstitution after alpha-beta-depleted transplantation in children. TCRbeta library construction was performed incorporating unique molecular identifiers. TCRdb ran MiXCR on the PCR reads and lists one entry per CDR3 protein. The table includes around 130,000 distinct CDR3 sequences, around 9.8% detected once. The sequences come from PBMCs, mostly from graft donor cells, collected 180 days after TCRalphabeta/CD19-depleted stem cell transplant. The receptors derive from a girl less than two years old who had a stem cell transplant for combined immunodeficiency, so the T cells may come from the graft donor.

This clonotype has a handful of counts. V usage is TRBV29-1 and J usage is TRBJ1-1; 8 nucleotides align to TRBD1. Trimming at V came to 5 bases and at J to 5 bases, leaving 4 bases not matched to a gene. From germline, CDR1 is SQVTM and CDR2 ANQGSEA. The CDR3 runs to 12 residues. The CDR3 nucleotides are TGCAGCGTTTCGACAGGGGTGACTGAAGCTTTCTTT. Translating gives CSVSTGVTEAFF.

This clonotype has a count of ten or more. The gene calls are TRBV20-1 and TRBJ2-1; the D is unclear. CDR1 is DFQATT and CDR2 is SNEGSKA in the germline V gene (reference sequence). The V end was cut by 2 bases, the J end by 6 bases, with 8 bases between. The CDR3 length is 12 residues. The CDR3: CSARYPLNEQFF. The DNA of the CDR3 is TGCAGTGCTAGATATCCCCTCAATGAGCAGTTCTTC.

There are a few counts of this clonotype. The chain employs TRBV20-1 and TRBJ2-7; 7 bases match TRBD1. The CDR3 covers 15 residues. V lost 6 bases to trimming and J lost 0 bases; unmatched junction nucleotides: 11. Germline V CDR1 and CDR2: DFQATT, SNEGSKA (reference sequence). CDR3 bases: TGCAGTGCGCCGTTCGACGACAGGGCCTCCTACGAGCAGTACTTC. Translated: CSAPFDDRASYEQYF.

The gene calls are TRBV5-1 and TRBJ2-7; D is ambiguous. The CDR3 runs to 15 residues. The germline V and J ends were trimmed by 4 bases and 3 bases, with 17 bases remaining between them. Looked up from germline, CDR1 is SGHRS and CDR2 is YFSETQ. The CDR3 sequence is CASSQTASSIYEQYF. The CDR3 bases are TGCGCCAGCAGCCAAACTGCCAGCTCGATCTACGAGCAGTACTTC.

The V and J genes are TRBV28 and TRBJ2-3; TRBD2 aligns across 10 bases. This CDR3 contains 17 residues. Trimming cost V 3 bases and J 6 bases; bases outside gene matches: 12. Germline lookup yields CDR1 MDHEN and CDR2 SYDVKM. CDR3 bases: TGTGCCAGCAGTTTCGATACTAGCGGGACCCCTACGGATACGCAGTATTTT. It translates to CASSFDTSGTPTDTQYF.

V and J are TRBV12-3 or TRBV12-4 and TRBJ1-1, with D possibly TRBD1 on 5 matching bases. The CDR3 spans 13 residues. V was shortened by 3 bases and J by 4 bases, with 9 bases between the two germline ends. The chain's CDR3 is CASSFGGTTEAFF. The CDR3 DNA reads TGTGCCAGCAGTTTCGGGGGAACCACTGAAGCTTTCTTT.

The gene calls are TRBV7-3 and TRBJ2-7, with TRBD2 as a possible D gene (5 bases). This CDR3 contains 13 residues. Between the trimmed V and J ends, which lost 5 bases and 7 bases, there was a span of 15 bases. Germline-derived CDR1 and CDR2 are SGHTA and FQGTGA. CDR3 sequence: CASSPRQGGEQYF. In DNA, the CDR3 is TGTGCCAGCAGCCCAAGACAAGGCGGGGAGCAGTACTTC.

This clonotype was counted between two and nine times. The V and J genes are TRBV20-1 and TRBJ1-1; D gene uncertain. Germline values: CDR1 DFQATT, CDR2 SNEGSKA (reference sequence). V lost 5 bases, J lost 1 base, and 5 bases lay in between. The CDR3 totals 11 residues. The CDR3 region has the DNA TGCAGTGCTCATTGGAACACTGAAGCTTTCTTT. Its protein product is CSAHWNTEAFF.

The chain recombines TRBV20-1 with TRBJ1-1; no definite D call. This CDR3 comprises 12 residues. Trimming stripped 6 bases from V and 1 base from J, with 9 bases between. Germline CDR1 reads DFQATT; CDR2 reads SNEGSKA (reference sequence). CDR3 in DNA: TGCAGTGCCCGATCTGGGAACACTGAAGCTTTCTTT. Translating gives CSARSGNTEAFF.

This clonotype was detected only a few times. The chain joins TRBV2 to TRBJ2-5; 11 nucleotides align to TRBD1. The CDR3 length is 15 residues. Losses at the gene ends were 4 bases for V and 5 bases for J; bases not matched to a gene: 6. Per the germline V gene, CDR1 is SNHLY and CDR2 is FYNNEI. The CDR3 sequence is CASSAEGQGDETQYF. The CDR3 DNA follows: TGTGCCAGCAGTGCCGAGGGACAGGGGGATGAGACCCAGTACTTC.

A remark on this clonotype: One junction end disagrees with the germline gene, perhaps due to a read error. The chain uses TRBV4-3 and TRBJ1-2, with 7 bases identical to TRBD1. The CDR3 extends over 14 amino acids. Germline V gives CDR1 LGHNA, CDR2 YSLEER. The CDR3 coding sequence is TGCGACAGCAGCTACACGGGACAGCTCTATGGCTACACCTTC. It specifies CDSSYTGQLYGYTF.

This clonotype was observed many times. The genes are TRBV29-1 and TRBJ1-4; 9 nucleotides match TRBD1. The germline CDR1 and CDR2 sequences are SQVTM and ANQGSEA. V gave up 1 base and J gave up 7 bases; unmatched junction bases: 7. There are 15 residues in the CDR3. The CDR3 sequence: CSVEVGGTGPEKLFF. CDR3 DNA: TGCAGCGTTGAAGTAGGGGGGACAGGGCCTGAAAAACTGTTTTTT.

The CDR3 region has the DNA TGCAGCGTTGCGATTTCCTACGAGCAGTACTTC. Encoded protein: CSVAISYEQYF. This chain joins TRBV29-1 and TRBJ2-7, with D unresolved. V lost 4 bases, J lost 1 base, and 5 bases lay in between. Germline V gives CDR1 SQVTM, CDR2 ANQGSEA. There are 11 residues in the CDR3.

The rearrangement uses TRBV15 and TRBJ1-4; D remains unclear. Germline V gene lookup returns CDR1 LNHNV and CDR2 YYDKDF (reference sequence). The CDR3 is 13 residues long. Deletions cut 5 bases from V and 3 bases from J, with 7 bases between. The CDR3 protein is CATSRNPNEKLFF. In DNA, the CDR3 is TGTGCCACCAGCCGAAATCCTAATGAAAAACTGTTTTTT.

The rearrangement joins TRBV3-1 to TRBJ2-7; TRBD1 might be the D (6 bases). The CDR3 length is 14 residues. Deletions cut 1 base from V and 0 bases from J, with 7 bases between. CDR1 is LGHDT and CDR2 is YNNKEL in the germline V gene (reference sequence). DNA for the CDR3: TGTGCCAGCAGCCAAGTGGACAGCTCCTACGAGCAGTACTTC. It is translated as CASSQVDSSYEQYF.

This clonotype was counted between two and nine times. The chain couples TRBV20-1 to TRBJ2-3; 8 bases match TRBD2. The CDR3 consists of 15 residues. V dropped 6 bases and J dropped 0; count of bases not matched to a gene: 8. Germline loops: CDR1 DFQATT, CDR2 SNEGSKA (reference sequence). The CDR3 sequence: CSARTSWTSTDTQYF. The CDR3 coding sequence is TGCAGTGCCAGGACTAGCTGGACTAGCACAGATACGCAGTATTTT.

This clonotype was seen a handful of times. The chain employs TRBV29-1 and TRBJ1-1; D is uncertain. The CDR3 is 11 residues long. The germline V and J ends were trimmed by 6 bases and 7 bases, with 12 bases remaining between them. In germline, CDR1 is SQVTM, CDR2 ANQGSEA. The CDR3 nucleotides read TGCAGCGTAACACGGTGGGATGAAGCTTTCTTT. Protein: CSVTRWDEAFF.

This clonotype showed up just a few times. This chain links TRBV10-3 with TRBJ1-1, with TRBD1 identical over 9 bases. This CDR3 contains 14 residues. Germline lookup yields CDR1 ENHRY and CDR2 SYGVKD. The V and J ends lost 2 bases and 5 bases, in that order; junction bases with no gene match: 3. The CDR3 reads CAISEGQGSTEAFF. CDR3 DNA: TGTGCCATCAGTGAGGGACAGGGGAGTACTGAAGCTTTCTTT.

A few counts support this clonotype. The chain carries TRBV12-3 or TRBV12-4 and TRBJ2-2; 7 bases match TRBD2. The CDR3 runs to 16 residues. J lost 2 bases, V lost 2 bases, and 5 bases had no gene match. CDR3 sequence reads: CASSLRLAENTGELFF. CDR3 sequence (DNA): TGTGCCAGCAGTTTACGGCTAGCGGAAAACACCGGGGAGCTGTTTTTT.

This clonotype has ten or more counts. The chain joins TRBV4-2 to TRBJ2-7; the match to TRBD1 covers 10 bases. The CDR3 runs 15 residues. Trimming removed 1 base from V and 7 bases from J; junction bases left unmatched: 7. Looked up from germline, CDR1 is LGHNA and CDR2 is YNFKEQ. DNA of the CDR3: TGTGCCAGCAGCCAAGGACAGGGGGCGCCCAGAGAGCAGTACTTC. Translated, it gives CASSQGQGAPREQYF.

This clonotype has a handful of counts. The chain carries TRBV7-3 and TRBJ2-3, with TRBD2 identical over 7 bases. CDR3 length: 15 amino acids. V was clipped by 3 bases and J by 0 bases; unmatched bases: 3. Germline values: CDR1 SGHTA, CDR2 FQGTGA. The CDR3 here is CASSFASGSTDTQYF. CDR3 DNA sequence: TGTGCCAGCAGCTTTGCTAGCGGCAGCACAGATACGCAGTATTTT.

The V call is TRBV5-1, the J call TRBJ2-1, with D perhaps matching TRBD1 (5 bases). V was trimmed by 0 bases and J by 0 bases, leaving 16 bases between them. CDR1 is SGHRS, CDR2 YFSETQ, per germline. The CDR3 runs 18 residues. CDR3 DNA: TGCGCCAGCAGCTTGGAGGATTTGACAGCCGTCTCCTACAATGAGCAGTTCTTC. Protein: CASSLEDLTAVSYNEQFF.

This chain uses TRBV12-3 or TRBV12-4 with TRBJ1-3; D not resolved. V lost 3 bases, J lost 2 bases, and 14 bases lay in between. CDR3 length: 16 amino acids. The DNA of the CDR3 is TGTGCCAGCAGTTTTGGAGGGCATGGCACTGGAAACACCATATATTTT. Translating it yields CASSFGGHGTGNTIYF.